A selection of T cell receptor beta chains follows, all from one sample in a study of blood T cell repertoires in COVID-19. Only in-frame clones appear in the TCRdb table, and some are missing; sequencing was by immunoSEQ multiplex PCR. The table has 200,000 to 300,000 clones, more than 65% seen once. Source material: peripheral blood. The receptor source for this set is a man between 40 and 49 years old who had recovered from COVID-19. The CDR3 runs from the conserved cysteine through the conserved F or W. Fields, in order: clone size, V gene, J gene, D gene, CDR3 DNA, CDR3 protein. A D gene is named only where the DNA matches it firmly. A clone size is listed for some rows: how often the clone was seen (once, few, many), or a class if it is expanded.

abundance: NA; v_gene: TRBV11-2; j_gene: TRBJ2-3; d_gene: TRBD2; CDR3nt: TGTGCCAGCAGCTTAGGGGGGGGGACTAGCGCGAGCCCAGATACGCAGTATTTT; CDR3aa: CASSLGGGTSASPDTQYF
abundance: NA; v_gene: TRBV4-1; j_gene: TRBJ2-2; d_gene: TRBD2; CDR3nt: TGCGCCAGCAGCCAAGTTTTTAGCGGGAAGTACACCGGGGAGCTGTTTTTT; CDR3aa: CASSQVFSGKYTGELFF
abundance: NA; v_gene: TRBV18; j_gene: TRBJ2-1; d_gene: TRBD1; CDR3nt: TGTGCCAGCTCACCCGGGACAGGGGCCTACAATGAGCAGTTCTTC; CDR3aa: CASSPGTGAYNEQFF
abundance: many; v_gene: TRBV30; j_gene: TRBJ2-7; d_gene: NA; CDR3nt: TGTGCCTGGCTCTCAAAACTAGATCTCTACGAGCAGTACTTC; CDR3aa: CAWLSKLDLYEQYF
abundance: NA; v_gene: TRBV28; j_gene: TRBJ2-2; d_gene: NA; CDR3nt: TGTGCCAGCAGGGGAGGACAAGCCATCACCCACCGCGCGAACACCGGGGAGCTGTTTTTT; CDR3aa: CASRGGQAITHRANTGELFF
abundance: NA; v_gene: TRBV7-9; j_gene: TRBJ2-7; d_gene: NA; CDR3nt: TGTGCCAGCAGCTTACAACCCAGTAACAGAGTCCCTACTGAGCAGTACTTC; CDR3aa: CASSLQPSNRVPTEQYF
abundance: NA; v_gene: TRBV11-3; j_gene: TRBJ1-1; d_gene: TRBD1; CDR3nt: TGTGCCAGCAGCTTTAGGCGACAGGGCACTGAAGCTTTCTTT; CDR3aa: CASSFRRQGTEAFF
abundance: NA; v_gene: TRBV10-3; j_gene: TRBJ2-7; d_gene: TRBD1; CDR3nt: TGTGCCATCAGCCCGGACAGGGGGGCCTACGAGCAGTACTTC; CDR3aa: CAISPDRGAYEQYF
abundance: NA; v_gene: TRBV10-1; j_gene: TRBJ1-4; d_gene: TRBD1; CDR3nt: TGCGCCAGCAGTCCTACTACCGGGACAGGCCCGACAGGGGAAAAACTGTTTTTT; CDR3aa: CASSPTTGTGPTGEKLFF
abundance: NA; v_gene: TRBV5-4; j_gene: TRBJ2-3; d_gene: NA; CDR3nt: TGTGCCAGCAGCGGGGGACAGTCGAGACTAGCGACAGATACGCAGTATTTT; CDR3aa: CASSGGQSRLATDTQYF
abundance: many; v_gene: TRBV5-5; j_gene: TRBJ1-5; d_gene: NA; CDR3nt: TGTGCCAGCAGCTTGTCCGGGGGGCAGATCAATCAGCCCCAGCATTTT; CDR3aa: CASSLSGGQINQPQHF
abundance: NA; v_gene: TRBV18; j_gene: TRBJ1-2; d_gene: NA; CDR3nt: TGTGCCAGCTCACCGGGGCTCACGGGCCATGGCTACACCTTC; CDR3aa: CASSPGLTGHGYTF
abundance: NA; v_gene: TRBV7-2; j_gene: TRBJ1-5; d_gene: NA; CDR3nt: TGTGCCAGCAGCGCCTCAGGGGATCAGCCCCAGCATTTT; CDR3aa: CASSASGDQPQHF
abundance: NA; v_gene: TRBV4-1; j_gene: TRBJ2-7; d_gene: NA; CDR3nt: TGCGCCAGCAGCCAAGATCCCTTCTACGAGCAGTACTTC; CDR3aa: CASSQDPFYEQYF
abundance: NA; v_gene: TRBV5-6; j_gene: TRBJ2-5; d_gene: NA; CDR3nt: TGTGCCAGCAGCCGGGTCGGGACCCAGTACTTC; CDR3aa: CASSRVGTQYF
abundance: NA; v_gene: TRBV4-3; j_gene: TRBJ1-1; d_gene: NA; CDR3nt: TGCGCCAGCAGCCGATCCGGGACAGAAGCTTTCTTT; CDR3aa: CASSRSGTEAFF
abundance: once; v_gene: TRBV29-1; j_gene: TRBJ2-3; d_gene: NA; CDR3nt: TGCAGCGGCGTGGTAGCTGGGTCAGGGGATACGCAGTATTTT; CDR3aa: CSGVVAGSGDTQYF
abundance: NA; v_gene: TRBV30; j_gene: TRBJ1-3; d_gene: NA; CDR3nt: TGTGCCTGGAGTGTAAAAGGAGGAGGAAACACCATATATTTT; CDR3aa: CAWSVKGGGNTIYF
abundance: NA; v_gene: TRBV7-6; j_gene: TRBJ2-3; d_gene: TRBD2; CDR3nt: TGTGCCAGCAGTTCGGGGGGTACGCAGTATTTT; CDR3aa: CASSSGGTQYF
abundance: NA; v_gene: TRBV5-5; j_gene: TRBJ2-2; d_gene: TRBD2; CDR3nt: TGTGCCAGCACCACGGGAGGGGCGAACACCGGGGAGCTGTTTTTT; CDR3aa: CASTTGGANTGELFF
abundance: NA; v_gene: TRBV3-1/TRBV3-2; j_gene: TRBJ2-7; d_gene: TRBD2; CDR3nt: TGTGCCAGCAGGACTAGCGGGGGGTCGTCCTACGAGCAGTACTTC; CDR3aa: CASRTSGGSSYEQYF
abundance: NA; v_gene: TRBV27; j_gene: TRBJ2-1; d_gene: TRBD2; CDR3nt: TGTGCCAGCAGTTTAGGTTGGCGGGGGGACTACAATGAGCAGTTCTTC; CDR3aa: CASSLGWRGDYNEQFF
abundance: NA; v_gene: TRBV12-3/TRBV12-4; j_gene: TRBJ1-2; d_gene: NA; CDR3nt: TGTGCCAGCAGTTATAGAGCGGGCTATGGCTACACCTTC; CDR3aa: CASSYRAGYGYTF
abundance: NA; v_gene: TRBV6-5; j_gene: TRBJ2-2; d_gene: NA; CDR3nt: TGTGCCAGCACCGTACAGGGGGGGGTAACCGGGGAGCTGTTTTTT; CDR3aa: CASTVQGGVTGELFF
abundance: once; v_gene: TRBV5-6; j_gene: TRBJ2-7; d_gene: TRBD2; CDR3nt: TGTGCCAGCAGCTTAGCGGGACTTAACTACGAGCAGTACTTC; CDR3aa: CASSLAGLNYEQYF
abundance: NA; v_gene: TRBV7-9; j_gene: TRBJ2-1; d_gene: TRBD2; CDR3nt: TGTGCCAGCAGCTTATTTGGGCGGGGGGCCCCGGGGCAGTTCTTC; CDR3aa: CASSLFGRGAPGQFF
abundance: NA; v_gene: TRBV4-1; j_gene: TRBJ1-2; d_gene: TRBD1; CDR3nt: TGCGCCAGCAGCCAAGGTCGGGACAGGGGATATCTAGCCTACACCTTC; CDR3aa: CASSQGRDRGYLAYTF
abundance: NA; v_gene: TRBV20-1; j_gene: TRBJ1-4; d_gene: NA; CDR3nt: TGCAGTGCCCCGTTATCTGAAAAACTGTTTTTT; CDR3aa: CSAPLSEKLFF
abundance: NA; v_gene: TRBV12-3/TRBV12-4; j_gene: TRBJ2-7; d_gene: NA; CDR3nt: TGTGCCAGCAGTTTCACGCGGGCGTACGAGCAGTACTTC; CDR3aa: CASSFTRAYEQYF
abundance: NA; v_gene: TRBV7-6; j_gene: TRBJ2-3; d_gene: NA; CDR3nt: TGTGCCAGCAGCCCACCCCAGGCTGGGCAGTATTTT; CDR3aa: CASSPPQAGQYF
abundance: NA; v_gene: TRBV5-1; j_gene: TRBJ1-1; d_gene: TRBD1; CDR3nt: TGCGCCAGCAGCCAACAGGGGATAGGGTTCGGGAACACTGAAGCTTTCTTT; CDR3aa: CASSQQGIGFGNTEAFF
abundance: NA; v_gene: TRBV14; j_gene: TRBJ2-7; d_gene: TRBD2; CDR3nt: TGTGCCAGCAGCCCTCAGGCTAGCGGGTACGAGCAGTACTTC; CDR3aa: CASSPQASGYEQYF
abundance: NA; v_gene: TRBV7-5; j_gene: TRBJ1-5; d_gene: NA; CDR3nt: TGTGCCAGAAGCTTAGCCGGGTTTCGGCAGCCCCAGCATTTT; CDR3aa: CARSLAGFRQPQHF
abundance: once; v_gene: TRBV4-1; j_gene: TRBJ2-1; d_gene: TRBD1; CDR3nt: TGCGCCAGCAGCCAGACAGGGACCTACAATGAGCAGTTCTTC; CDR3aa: CASSQTGTYNEQFF
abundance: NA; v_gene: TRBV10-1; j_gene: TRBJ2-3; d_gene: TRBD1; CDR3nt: TGCGCCAGCAGTGAGACCCCTCAGGGGGTGATCACAGATACGCAGTATTTT; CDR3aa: CASSETPQGVITDTQYF
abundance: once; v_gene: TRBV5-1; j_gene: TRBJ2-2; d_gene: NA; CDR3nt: TGCGCCAGCAGCTCCGATACAGGGTTGAGCACCGGGGAGCTGTTTTTT; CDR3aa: CASSSDTGLSTGELFF
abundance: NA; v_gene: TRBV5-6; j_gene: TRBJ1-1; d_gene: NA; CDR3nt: TGTGCCAGCAGCTTCGACCTGGGTGCTAGCACTGAAGCTTTCTTT; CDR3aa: CASSFDLGASTEAFF
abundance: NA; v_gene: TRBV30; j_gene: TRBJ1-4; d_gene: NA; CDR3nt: TGTGCCTGCCCCGTGGGAGGGGATGGGGAAAAACTGTTTTTT; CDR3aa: CACPVGGDGEKLFF
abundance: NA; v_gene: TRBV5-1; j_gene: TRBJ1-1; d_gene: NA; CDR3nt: TGCGCCAACAGCCACAACCCCAGTTTGAACACTGAAGCTTTCTTT; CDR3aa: CANSHNPSLNTEAFF
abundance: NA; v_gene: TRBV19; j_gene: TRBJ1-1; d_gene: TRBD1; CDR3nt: TGTGCCAGCCATCGACAGGGAGACCCGAACACTGAAGCTTTCTTT; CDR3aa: CASHRQGDPNTEAFF
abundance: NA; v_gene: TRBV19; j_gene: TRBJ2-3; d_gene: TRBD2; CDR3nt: TGTGCCAGTAGGACGACTAGCGGGAGATCAGATACGCAGTATTTT; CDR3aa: CASRTTSGRSDTQYF
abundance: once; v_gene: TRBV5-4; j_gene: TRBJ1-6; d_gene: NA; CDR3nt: TGTGCCAGCAGTCAGCCGACCCAGGGGACGGATTCACCCCTCCACTTT; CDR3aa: CASSQPTQGTDSPLHF
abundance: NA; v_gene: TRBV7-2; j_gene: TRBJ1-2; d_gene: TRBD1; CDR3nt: TGTGCCAGCAGCCTCGGGACAGCGGCTCGAGGCTACACCTTC; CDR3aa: CASSLGTAARGYTF
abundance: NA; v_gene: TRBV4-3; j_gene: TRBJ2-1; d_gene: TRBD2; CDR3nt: TGCGCCAGCAGCCAAACGGGACTAGCGGCCTACAATGAGCAGTTCTTC; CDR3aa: CASSQTGLAAYNEQFF
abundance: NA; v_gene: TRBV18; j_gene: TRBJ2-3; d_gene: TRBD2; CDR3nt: TGTGCCAGCTCACGGTTTTCCAGCGGGGGTACAGATACGCAGTATTTT; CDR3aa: CASSRFSSGGTDTQYF
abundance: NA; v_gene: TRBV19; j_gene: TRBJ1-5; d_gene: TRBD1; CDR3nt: TGTGCCAGTACGAGGGACAGGGCTTATCAGCCCCAGCATTTT; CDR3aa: CASTRDRAYQPQHF
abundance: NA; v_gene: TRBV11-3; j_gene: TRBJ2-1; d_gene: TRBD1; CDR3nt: TGTGCCAGCAGCGCCCGGACAGGGGGCTACAATGAGCAGTTCTTC; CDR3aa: CASSARTGGYNEQFF
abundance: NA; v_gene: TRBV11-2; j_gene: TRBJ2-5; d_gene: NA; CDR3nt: TGTGCCAGCACCGAGGAGGGATTCACGGAGACCCAGTACTTC; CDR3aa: CASTEEGFTETQYF
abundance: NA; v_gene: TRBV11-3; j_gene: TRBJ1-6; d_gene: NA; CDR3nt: TGTGCCAGCAGCTCCGTGGGGAGGTTCGGACCCCTCCACTTT; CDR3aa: CASSSVGRFGPLHF
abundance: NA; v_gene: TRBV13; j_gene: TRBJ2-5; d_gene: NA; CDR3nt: TGTGCCAGCAGCTTTAATTTCCAAGAGACCCAGTACTTC; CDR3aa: CASSFNFQETQYF
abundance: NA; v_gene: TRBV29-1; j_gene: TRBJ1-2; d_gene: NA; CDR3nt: TGCAGCGCCCGTCGCCAGGGGATGAATGGCTACACCTTC; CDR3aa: CSARRQGMNGYTF
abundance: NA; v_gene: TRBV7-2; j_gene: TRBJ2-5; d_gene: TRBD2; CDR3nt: TGTGCCAGCAGCCAGGGGGCTAGCGGGAGGATCTCTGGGGAGACCCAGTACTTC; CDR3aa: CASSQGASGRISGETQYF
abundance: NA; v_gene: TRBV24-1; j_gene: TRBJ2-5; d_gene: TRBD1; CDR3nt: TGTGCCACCAGTGATTCTCAGGGGGCGGGGGAGACCCAGTACTTC; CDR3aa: CATSDSQGAGETQYF
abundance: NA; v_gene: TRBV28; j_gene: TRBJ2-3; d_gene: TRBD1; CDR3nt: TGTGCCAGCAGGGCGAGCCCGGACAGGGTGGGCACAGATACGCAGTATTTT; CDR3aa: CASRASPDRVGTDTQYF
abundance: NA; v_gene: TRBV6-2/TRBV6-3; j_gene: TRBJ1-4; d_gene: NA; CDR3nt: TGTGCCAGCAGTTCCCGGGGTGTGTTTCGGGAAAAACTGTTTTTT; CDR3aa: CASSSRGVFREKLFF